This T cell receptor (beta chain) was identified in a study of blood T cell repertoires in COVID-19. Study information: Researchers got acute and convalescent COVID-19 samples from the United States, Italy and Spain. Sample material is recorded as cDNA or gDNA derived from T cells, B-cell-depleted T cells, or PBMCs.

The V and J ends lost 2 bases and 7 bases, in that order; junction bases with no gene match: 6. Germline assignment: CDR1 SGHRS and CDR2 YFSETQ. The CDR3 has 14 amino acids. Original processing notes: Reference gene primers were amplified, and this amplification served to estimate nucleated cell counts. Repertoires were generated with immunoSEQ multiplex PCR, while TCRdb's copy carries only in-frame clones and drops some. For V, J and clone size, that table is used; D and trimming come from the DNA. The table shows roughly 120,000 clones, with about nine tenths occurring only once. This clonotype originated in a man between 65 and 80 years old who had recovered from COVID-19. This chain links TRBV5-1 with TRBJ2-1; 7 bases agree with TRBD2. Sequencing used peripheral blood. The CDR3 protein is CASSFRTSENEQFF. Here the CDR3 DNA reads TGCGCCAGCAGCTTCAGGACTAGTGAGAATGAGCAGTTCTTC.